What follows are 2 T cell receptor beta chains derived from one specimen sequenced in a study of resident and recirculating memory T cells in vitiligo. Libraries were prepared by immunoSEQ multiplex PCR; TCRdb keeps only in-frame clonotypes and omits some of them. The sample has 55,000 to 75,000 clones, just over 90% seen once. Sample: blood. The receptors derive from a male donor with vitiligo.

The V call is TRBV7-2, the J call TRBJ1-6; D is unresolved. The germline CDR1 and CDR2 sequences are SGHTA and FQGNSA. V dropped 7 bases and J dropped 0 bases, with 7 bases sitting between them. The CDR3 spans 14 residues. In DNA, the CDR3 is TGTGCCAGCAATTGGAGCTCCTATAATTCACCCCTCCACTTT. It is translated as CASNWSSYNSPLHF.

The chain joins TRBV4-2 to TRBJ2-3, with TRBD2 matching 10 bases. With V trimmed by 0 bases and J by 4 bases, 7 bases remained unmatched. Germline lookup yields CDR1 LGHNA and CDR2 YNFKEQ. The CDR3 runs to 17 residues. CDR3 in DNA: TGTGCCAGCAGCCAAGAGAGGATAAGCGGGGGGGCAGATACGCAGTATTTT. This sequence encodes CASSQERISGGADTQYF.